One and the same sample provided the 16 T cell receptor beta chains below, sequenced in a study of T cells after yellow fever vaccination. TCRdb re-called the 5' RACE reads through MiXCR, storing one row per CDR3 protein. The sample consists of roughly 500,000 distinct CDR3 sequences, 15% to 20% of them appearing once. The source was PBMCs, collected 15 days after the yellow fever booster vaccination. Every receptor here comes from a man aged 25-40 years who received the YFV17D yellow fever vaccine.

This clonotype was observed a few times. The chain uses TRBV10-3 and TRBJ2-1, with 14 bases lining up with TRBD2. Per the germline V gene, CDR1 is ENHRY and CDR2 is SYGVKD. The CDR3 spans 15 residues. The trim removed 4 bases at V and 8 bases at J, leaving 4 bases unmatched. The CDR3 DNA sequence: TGTGCCATCAGTGCCGGGACTAGCGGGAGTTATGAGCAGTTCTTC. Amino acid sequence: CAISAGTSGSYEQFF.

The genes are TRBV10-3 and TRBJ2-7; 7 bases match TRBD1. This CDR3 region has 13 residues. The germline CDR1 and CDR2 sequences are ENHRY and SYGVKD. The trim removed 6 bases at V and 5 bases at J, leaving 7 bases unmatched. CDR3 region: CAIRRQGENEQYF. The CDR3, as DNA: TGTGCCATCAGGAGACAGGGTGAAAACGAGCAGTACTTC.

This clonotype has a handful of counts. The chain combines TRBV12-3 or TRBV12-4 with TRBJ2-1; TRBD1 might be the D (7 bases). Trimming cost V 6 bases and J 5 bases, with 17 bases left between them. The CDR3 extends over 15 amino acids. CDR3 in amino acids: CASRPWRGPHNEQFF. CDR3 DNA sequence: TGTGCCAGCAGGCCTTGGAGGGGGCCCCACAATGAGCAGTTCTTC.

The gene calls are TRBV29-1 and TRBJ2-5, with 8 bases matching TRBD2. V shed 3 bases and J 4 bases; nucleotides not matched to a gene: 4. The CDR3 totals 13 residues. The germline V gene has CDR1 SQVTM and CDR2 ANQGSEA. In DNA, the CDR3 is TGCAGCGTTGACGGGAGGGCCGGAGAGACCCAGTACTTC. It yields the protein CSVDGRAGETQYF.

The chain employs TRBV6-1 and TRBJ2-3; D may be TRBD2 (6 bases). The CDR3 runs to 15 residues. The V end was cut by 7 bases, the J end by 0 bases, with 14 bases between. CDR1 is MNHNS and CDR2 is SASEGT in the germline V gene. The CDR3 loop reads CASTRLGASTDTQYF. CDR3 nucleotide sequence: TGTGCCAGCACCAGACTAGGCGCGAGCACAGATACGCAGTATTTT.

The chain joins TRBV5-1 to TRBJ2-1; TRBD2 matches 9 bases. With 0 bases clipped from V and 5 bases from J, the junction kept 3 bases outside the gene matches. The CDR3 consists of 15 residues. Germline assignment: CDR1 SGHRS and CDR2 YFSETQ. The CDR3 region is CASSLGSSGDNEQFF. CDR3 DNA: TGCGCCAGCAGCTTGGGATCTAGCGGGGACAATGAGCAGTTCTTC. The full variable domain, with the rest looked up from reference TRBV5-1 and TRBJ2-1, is KAGVTQTPRYLIKTRGQQVTLSCSPISGHRSVSWYQQTPGQGLQFLFEYFSETQRNKGNFPGRFSGRQFSNSRSEMNVSTLELGDSALYLCASSLGSSGDNEQFFGPGTRLTVL.

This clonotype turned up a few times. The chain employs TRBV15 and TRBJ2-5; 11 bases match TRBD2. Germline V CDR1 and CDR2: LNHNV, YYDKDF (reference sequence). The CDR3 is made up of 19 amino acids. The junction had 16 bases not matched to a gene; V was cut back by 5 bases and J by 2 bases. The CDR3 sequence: CATSLRGLGLADLQETQYF. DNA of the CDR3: TGTGCCACCAGCCTCCGGGGACTGGGACTAGCGGATTTACAAGAGACCCAGTACTTC.

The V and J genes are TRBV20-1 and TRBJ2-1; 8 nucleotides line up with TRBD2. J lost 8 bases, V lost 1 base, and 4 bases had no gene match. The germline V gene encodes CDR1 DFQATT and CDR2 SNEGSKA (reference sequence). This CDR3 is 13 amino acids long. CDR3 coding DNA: TGCAGTGCTAGAGTTAGCGGGACCGATGAGCAGTTCTTC. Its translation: CSARVSGTDEQFF.

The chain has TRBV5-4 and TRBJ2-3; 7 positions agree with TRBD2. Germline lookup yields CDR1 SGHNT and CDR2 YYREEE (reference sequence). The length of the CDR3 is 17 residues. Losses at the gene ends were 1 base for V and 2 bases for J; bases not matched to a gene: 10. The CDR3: CASSLYSGNGFTDTQYF. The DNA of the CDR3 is TGTGCCAGCAGCTTGTACAGCGGGAACGGATTCACAGATACGCAGTATTTT. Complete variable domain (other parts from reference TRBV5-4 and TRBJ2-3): ETGVTQSPTHLIKTRGQQVTLRCSSQSGHNTVSWYQQALGQGPQFIFQYYREEENGRGNFPPRFSGLQFPNYSSELNVNALELDDSALYLCASSLYSGNGFTDTQYFGPGTRLTVL.

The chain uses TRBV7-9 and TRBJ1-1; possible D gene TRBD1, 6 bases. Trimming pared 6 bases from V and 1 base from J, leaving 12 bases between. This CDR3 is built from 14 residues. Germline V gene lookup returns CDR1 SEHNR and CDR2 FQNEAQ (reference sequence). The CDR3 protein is CASSRQAGNTEAFF. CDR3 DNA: TGTGCCAGCAGTCGACAGGCTGGGAACACTGAAGCTTTCTTT.

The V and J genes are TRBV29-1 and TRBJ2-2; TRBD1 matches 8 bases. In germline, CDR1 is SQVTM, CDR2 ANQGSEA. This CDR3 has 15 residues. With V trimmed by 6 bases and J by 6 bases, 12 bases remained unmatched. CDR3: CSVGTGLVDPGELFF. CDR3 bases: TGCAGCGTAGGGACAGGTTTGGTCGATCCCGGGGAGCTGTTTTTT.

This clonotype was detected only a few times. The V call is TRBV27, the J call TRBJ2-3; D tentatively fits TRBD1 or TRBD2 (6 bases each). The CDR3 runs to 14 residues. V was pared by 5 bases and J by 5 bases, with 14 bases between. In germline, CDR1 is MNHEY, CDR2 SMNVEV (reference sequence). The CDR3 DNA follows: TGTGCCAGCAGTAACGGGGGCCGGCAAGATACGCAGTATTTT. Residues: CASSNGGRQDTQYF.

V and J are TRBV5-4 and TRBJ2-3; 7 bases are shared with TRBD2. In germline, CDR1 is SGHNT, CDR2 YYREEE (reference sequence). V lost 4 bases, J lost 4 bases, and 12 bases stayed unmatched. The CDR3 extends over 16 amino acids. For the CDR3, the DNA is TGTGCCAGCAGCGCGGGGGATCACCCGGGGGCAGATACGCAGTATTTT. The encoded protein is CASSAGDHPGADTQYF.

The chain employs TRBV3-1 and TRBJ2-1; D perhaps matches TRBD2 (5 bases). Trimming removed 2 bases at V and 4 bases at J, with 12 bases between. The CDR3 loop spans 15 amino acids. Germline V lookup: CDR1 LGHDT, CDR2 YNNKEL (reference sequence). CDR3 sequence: CASSQQSLGYNEQFF. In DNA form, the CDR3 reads TGTGCCAGCAGCCAACAATCACTAGGTTACAATGAGCAGTTCTTC.

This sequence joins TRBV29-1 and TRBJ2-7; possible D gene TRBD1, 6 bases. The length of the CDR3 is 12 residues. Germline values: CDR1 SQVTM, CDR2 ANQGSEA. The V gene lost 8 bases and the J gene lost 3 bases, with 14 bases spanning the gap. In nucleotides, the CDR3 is TGCAGCTCCTGGGGGCCGGGCTACGAGCAGTACTTC. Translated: CSSWGPGYEQYF.

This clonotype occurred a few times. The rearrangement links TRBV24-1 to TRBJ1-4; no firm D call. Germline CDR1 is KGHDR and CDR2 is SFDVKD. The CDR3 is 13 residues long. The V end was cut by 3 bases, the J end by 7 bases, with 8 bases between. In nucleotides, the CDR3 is TGTGCCACCAGTGATACGGAAGGTGAAAAACTGTTTTTT. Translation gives CATSDTEGEKLFF.